The sequence of this T cell receptor beta chain was determined in a study of T cells in Graves' hyperthyroidism and ophthalmopathy. The study, taken as a whole, reports: Through a model of 13 V-J features, ophthalmopathy was separated from stable hyperthyroidism. Most clonotypes expanded in thyroid above 0.001 were likewise present in blood.

The investigators amplified TCR beta CDR3 regions from RNA transcripts. First-round RT-PCR of the TCR CDR3 relied on the HTBI primer set. TCRdb itself ran the multiplex PCR reads through MiXCR, one entry per CDR3 protein. The table includes around 400,000 distinct CDR3 sequences, around 13% detected once. For Graves' hyperthyroidism to be stable, ophthalmopathy could not progress within 18 months. Trimming removed 5 bases from V and 3 bases from J; junction bases left unmatched: 5. CDR1 is SGHVS, CDR2 FQNEAQ, per germline. This CDR3 region has 16 residues. This clonotype was seen ten or more times. Its antigen remains unidentified.

The gene calls are TRBV7-8 and TRBJ2-3; 13 bases agree with TRBD2. The receptor's source is a woman aged 18-30 years with Graves' hyperthyroidism. Sequencing was carried out using blood. The CDR3 DNA sequence: TGTGCCAGCAGCCATTTGACTAGCGGGAGGACAGATACGCAGTATTTT. Translation gives CASSHLTSGRTDTQYF.